This passage covers 28 T cell receptor beta chains from one sample sequenced in a study of identical twins. TCRdb reanalysed the 5' RACE reads using MiXCR and keeps one entry per CDR3 protein. The table has about 920,000 distinct CDR3 sequences, roughly an eighth seen once; the top ten hold around 1.6%. This same sample was also part of a study on yellow fever vaccine responses in identical twins.

The specimen sequenced was PBMCs. The receptor set was obtained from a woman younger than 35 in good health.

The V and J genes are TRBV10-3 and TRBJ2-7; D is uncertain. From germline, CDR1 is ENHRY and CDR2 SYGVKD. The CDR3 is 13 amino acids. The V and J ends lost 4 bases and 2 bases respectively, with 9 bases between them. The CDR3 protein is CAISVGQTYEQYV. The CDR3 coding sequence is TGTGCCATCAGTGTCGGGCAGACCTACGAGCAGTACGTC.

V usage is TRBV20-1 and J usage is TRBJ1-2, with D maybe TRBD1 (5 bases). Trimming cost V 5 bases and J 7 bases, with 17 bases left between them. The CDR3 consists of 13 residues. Germline V gene sequence: CDR1 DFQATT, CDR2 SNEGSKA (reference sequence). DNA for the CDR3: TGCAGTGCTGGGGCCCCGGGTGAGACTGGCTACACCTTC. The encoded protein is CSAGAPGETGYTF.

This clonotype was seen only a few times. The chain uses TRBV20-1 and TRBJ2-3; D is possibly TRBD2 (5 bases). This CDR3 contains 16 residues. V was shortened by 6 bases and J by 2 bases, with 21 bases between the two germline ends. CDR1 DFQATT and CDR2 SNEGSKA come from the germline V gene (reference sequence). The CDR3 here is CSARRGAGAITDTQYF. CDR3 nucleotides: TGCAGTGCCAGACGGGGAGCCGGAGCGATCACAGATACGCAGTATTTT.

This clonotype has just a few counts. CDR3 residues: CASSFDRDSRSYEQYF. The CDR3 DNA follows: TGTGCCAGCAGCTTTGACCGGGACTCCCGCTCCTACGAGCAGTACTTC. The gene calls are TRBV7-9 and TRBJ2-7, with D possibly matching TRBD2 (6 bases). CDR3 length equals 16 residues. The germline V gene has CDR1 SEHNR and CDR2 FQNEAQ (reference sequence). The V end lost 3 bases, the J end lost 0 bases, and 15 bases lay between the germline ends.

This clonotype was recorded many times. V usage is TRBV10-1 and J usage is TRBJ2-2; D unclear. The germline V gene encodes CDR1 WNHNN and CDR2 SYGVQD (reference sequence). This CDR3 is built from 14 residues. V was shortened by 4 bases and J by 6 bases, with 12 bases between the two germline ends. CDR3 DNA: TGCGCCAGCAGTGGGACGGACGAGTCCGGGGAGCTGTTTTTT. Its translation: CASSGTDESGELFF.

The rearrangement uses TRBV7-8 and TRBJ2-1; 9 bases are a match to TRBD2. V trimming: 1 base; J trimming: 7 bases; junction bases outside the gene matches: 8. The CDR3 contains 16 residues. The germline V gene has CDR1 SGHVS and CDR2 FQNEAQ. The CDR3 nucleotides read TGTGCCAGCAGCTTAGGTATAAGCGGGGGGCTAAATGAGCAGTTCTTC. It specifies CASSLGISGGLNEQFF.

This clonotype was counted between two and nine times. V is TRBV20-1 and J is TRBJ2-7; D may be TRBD2 (6 bases). Germline V gene data show CDR1 as DFQATT and CDR2 as SNEGSKA (reference sequence). The CDR3 is made up of 12 amino acids. Trimming left V 4 bases short and J 0 bases short, with 7 bases between. CDR3 in DNA: TGCAGTGCTATAGCGGACTCCTACGAGCAGTACTTC. Encoded protein: CSAIADSYEQYF.

This clonotype was detected a few times. The J gene is TRBJ2-7, the V gene TRBV5-1; 13 bases agree with TRBD2. The V gene's germline CDR1 is SGHRS and CDR2 YFSETQ. The CDR3 is 15 residues long. Trimming at V came to 4 bases and at J to 4 bases, leaving 5 bases not matched to a gene. In nucleotides, the CDR3 is TGCGCCAGCAGCGGAGGGACTAGCGGGATTTACGAGCAGTACTTC. Encoded protein: CASSGGTSGIYEQYF.

The rearrangement joins TRBV7-3 to TRBJ2-3, with 10 bases fitting TRBD2. The CDR3 runs to 15 residues. Germline CDR1 reads SGHTA; CDR2 reads FQGTGA. V gave up 4 bases and J gave up 6 bases; unmatched junction bases: 7. The CDR3 nucleotides are TGTGCCAGCAGCTCCCGTAGCGGGAGGTTCGATACGCAGTATTTT. Protein: CASSSRSGRFDTQYF.

V and J are TRBV13 and TRBJ2-5, with D hard to call. Germline CDR1 is PRHDT and CDR2 is FYEKMQ (reference sequence). CDR3 length equals 14 residues. V was clipped by 3 bases and J by 5 bases, with 13 bases between them. Written as DNA, the CDR3 is TGTGCCAGCAGCTTTAGTAGGTTACGGGAGACCCAGTACTTC. Its translation is CASSFSRLRETQYF.

This clonotype was seen only a few times. The chain employs TRBV24-1 and TRBJ2-1; the match to TRBD1 covers 8 bases. The V and J ends lost 4 bases and 5 bases, in that order; junction bases with no gene match: 12. CDR1 is KGHDR and CDR2 is SFDVKD in the germline V gene. CDR3 length: 17 amino acids. CDR3 DNA: TGTGCCACCAGTGAGGGGAGGACAGGGCAAAGACACAATGAGCAGTTCTTC. Encoded protein: CATSEGRTGQRHNEQFF.

Many counts were recorded for this clonotype. The chain carries TRBV4-2 and TRBJ2-6; D is possibly TRBD1 (6 bases). V lost 4 bases to trimming and J lost 1 base, with 11 bases between them. CDR3 length: 16 residues. CDR1 and CDR2 from the germline V gene are LGHNA and YNFKEQ. The CDR3, as DNA: TGTGCCAGCAGCCCGGACAGTCAATCTGGGGCCAACGTCCTGACTTTC. Protein sequence: CASSPDSQSGANVLTF.

There are a few counts of this clonotype. V usage is TRBV6-5 and J usage is TRBJ2-1, with 7 nucleotides matching TRBD2. V shed 2 bases and J 9 bases; nucleotides not matched to a gene: 4. The CDR3 has 13 residues. The germline CDR1 and CDR2 sequences are MNHEY and SVGAGI. CDR3: CASSYRVAGEQFF. The CDR3 DNA is TGTGCCAGCAGTTACCGGGTAGCGGGTGAGCAGTTCTTC.

This clonotype qualifies as medium-sized. The chain is built from TRBV12-3 or TRBV12-4 and TRBJ2-1, with 7 bases that match TRBD2. V dropped 6 bases and J dropped 7; count of bases not matched to a gene: 18. The CDR3 totals 17 residues. The CDR3 DNA reads as TGTGCCAGCAGCCGAAAACAACTAGCGAGCTTAGGGAATGAGCAGTTCTTC. Encoded protein: CASSRKQLASLGNEQFF.

This clonotype was recorded a few times. The rearrangement uses TRBV5-5 and TRBJ1-1, with 7 bases aligning to TRBD1. Trimming at V came to 4 bases and at J to 7 bases, leaving 4 bases not matched to a gene. Germline CDR1 is SGHKS and CDR2 is YYEKEE (reference sequence). The length of the CDR3 is 12 residues. CDR3 sequence reads: CASSNGQVEAFF. The CDR3 DNA follows: TGTGCCAGCAGCAACGGACAGGTTGAAGCTTTCTTT.

Comment on this clonotype: This could be a read error, since a much larger clone is one nucleotide away. The rearrangement links TRBV29-1 to TRBJ2-3; D gene ambiguous. V lost 6 bases, J lost 2 bases, and 3 bases lay in between. The CDR3 has 10 residues. Per the germline V gene, CDR1 is SQVTM and CDR2 is ANQGSEA. CDR3 loop: CSVFTDTQYF. The CDR3 nucleotides are TGCAGCGTCTTCACAGATACGCAGTATTTT.

This clonotype was detected a few times. The V call is TRBV24-1, the J call TRBJ2-1; 10 positions agree with TRBD2. Germline lookup yields CDR1 KGHDR and CDR2 SFDVKD. This CDR3 has 17 residues. Unmatched junction bases numbered 8, after V lost 1 base and J lost 6 bases. The CDR3 DNA sequence: TGTGCCACCAGTGATTTCTCCCTAGCGGGAGCTGGCAATGAGCAGTTCTTC. Translation: CATSDFSLAGAGNEQFF.

The rearrangement uses TRBV2 and TRBJ2-2, with no clear D. This CDR3 spans 16 amino acids. CDR1 and CDR2 from the germline V gene are SNHLY and FYNNEI. Between the trimmed V and J ends, which lost 6 bases and 4 bases, there was a span of 18 bases. The CDR3 protein is CASRRGRALVTGELFF. As DNA, the CDR3 is TGTGCCAGCAGGAGAGGCCGGGCCCTCGTCACCGGGGAGCTGTTTTTT.

The chain joins TRBV7-9 to TRBJ2-5; 11 nucleotides agree with TRBD2. CDR1 is SEHNR and CDR2 is FQNEAQ in the germline V gene (reference sequence). Losses at the gene ends were 5 bases for V and 5 bases for J; bases not matched to a gene: 7. The CDR3 sequence is 15 residues long. In nucleotides, the CDR3 is TGTGCCAGCAGCCCGGGACTAGCGGTTGGGGAGACCCAGTACTTC. Translating gives CASSPGLAVGETQYF.

This clonotype appeared a few times. The chain combines TRBV7-8 with TRBJ2-5; D tentatively fits TRBD1 or TRBD2 (5 bases each). CDR1 and CDR2 (germline): SGHVS, FQNEAQ. The CDR3 sequence is 15 residues long. V lost 5 bases and J 5 bases, leaving 18 bases between the germline ends. The CDR3 spells CASSMPGAGGETQYF. The CDR3 region has the DNA TGTGCCAGCAGCATGCCCGGGGCTGGTGGGGAGACCCAGTACTTC.

This clonotype occurred a few times. The chain combines TRBV12-3 or TRBV12-4 with TRBJ2-1, with D perhaps matching TRBD1 (6 bases). The CDR3 has 15 amino acids. Trimming stripped 1 base from V and 5 bases from J, with 12 bases between. The CDR3 sequence: CASSLGGGPNNEQFF. The CDR3 region has the DNA TGTGCCAGCAGTTTAGGTGGGGGCCCTAACAATGAGCAGTTCTTC.

This clonotype was seen at least ten times. The rearrangement joins TRBV20-1 to TRBJ2-7; D is unresolved. CDR1 and CDR2 from the germline V gene are DFQATT and SNEGSKA (reference sequence). The germline V and J ends were trimmed by 1 base and 6 bases, with 10 bases remaining between them. This CDR3 has 12 residues. The CDR3 loop is CSARAPAGEQYF. CDR3 nucleotides: TGCAGTGCTAGAGCCCCAGCAGGCGAGCAGTACTTC.

V usage is TRBV5-1 and J usage is TRBJ2-4, with TRBD1 as a possible D gene (6 bases). CDR1 and CDR2 from the germline V gene are SGHRS and YFSETQ. The CDR3 is 16 residues long. The V end lost 5 bases, the J end lost 4 bases, and 19 bases lay between the germline ends. This CDR3 is CASSPPVQGLKNIQYF. In DNA form, the CDR3 reads TGCGCCAGCAGTCCCCCCGTACAGGGTCTGAAAAACATTCAGTACTTC.

This clonotype appeared a few times. The rearrangement links TRBV12-3 or TRBV12-4 to TRBJ2-3; a weak D match, TRBD2 (6 bases). V was trimmed by 9 bases and J by 4 bases, leaving 14 bases between them. The CDR3 spans 13 residues. The CDR3 reads CASQRVDADTQYF. The CDR3 DNA reads as TGTGCCAGTCAGCGGGTTGACGCAGATACGCAGTATTTT.

The chain combines TRBV20-1 with TRBJ2-1; unclear D gene. Trimming cost V 1 base and J 0 bases, with 10 bases left between them. This CDR3 comprises 15 residues. Looked up from germline, CDR1 is DFQATT and CDR2 is SNEGSKA (reference sequence). In nucleotides, the CDR3 is TGCAGTGCTAGAGGGGCTAGGAGCTCCTACAATGAGCAGTTCTTC. Its translation: CSARGARSSYNEQFF.

This clonotype has only a few counts. The gene calls are TRBV15 and TRBJ2-1, with 9 bases aligning to TRBD2. CDR1 and CDR2 from the germline V gene are LNHNV and YYDKDF (reference sequence). CDR3 length: 18 amino acids. J lost 0 bases, V lost 0 bases, and 6 bases had no gene match. Written as DNA, the CDR3 is TGTGCCACCAGCAGAGAGGCTAGCGGGATAAGCTCCTACAATGAGCAGTTCTTC. Translation gives CATSREASGISSYNEQFF.

This clonotype was picked up many times. This chain links TRBV20-1 with TRBJ1-3, with 7 bases lining up with TRBD1. Trimming removed 2 bases from V and 2 bases from J; junction bases left unmatched: 9. From germline, CDR1 is DFQATT and CDR2 SNEGSKA (reference sequence). There are 16 residues in the CDR3. The DNA for the CDR3 is TGCAGTGCTAGATCCTCGACAGGGACTACTGGAAACACCATATATTTT. Translation: CSARSSTGTTGNTIYF.

This clonotype appeared a single time. Relative to the germline gene, one junction end is altered; a read error may explain this. The rearrangement links TRBV24-1 to TRBJ2-1; 10 positions agree with TRBD1. The CDR3 runs to 17 residues. Germline V gene data show CDR1 as KGHDR and CDR2 as SFDVKD. The CDR3 region has the DNA TGTGACACCAGTGAACCGAAGGGACAGGGGAAATACAATGAGCAGTTCTTC. This gives the protein CDTSEPKGQGKYNEQFF.